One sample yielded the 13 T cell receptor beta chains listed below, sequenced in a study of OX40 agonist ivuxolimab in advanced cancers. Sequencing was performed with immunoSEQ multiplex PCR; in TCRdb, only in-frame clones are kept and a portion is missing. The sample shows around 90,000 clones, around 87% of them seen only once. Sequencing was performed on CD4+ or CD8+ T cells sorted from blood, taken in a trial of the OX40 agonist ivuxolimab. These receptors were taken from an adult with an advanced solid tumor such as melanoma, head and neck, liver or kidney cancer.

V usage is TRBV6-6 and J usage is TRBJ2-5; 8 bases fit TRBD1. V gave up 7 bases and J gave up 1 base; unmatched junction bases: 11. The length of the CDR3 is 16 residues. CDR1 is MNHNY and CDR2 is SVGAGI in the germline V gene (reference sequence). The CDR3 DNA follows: TGTGCCAGCAAGCCCCTGGACAGGGACGGCCAAGAGACCCAGTACTTC. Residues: CASKPLDRDGQETQYF.

The CDR3, as DNA: TGTGCCAGTAGTATTGCCGGGCGGGAAGGCTACACCTTC. Translation gives CASSIAGREGYTF. The chain links TRBV19 to TRBJ1-2, with D unresolved. Germline CDR1 LNHDA, CDR2 SQIVND (reference sequence). The CDR3 has 13 residues. Between the trimmed V and J ends, which lost 3 bases and 8 bases, there was a span of 13 bases. Complete variable domain (other parts from reference TRBV19 and TRBJ1-2): DGGITQSPKYLFRKEGQNVTLSCEQNLNHDAMYWYRQDPGQGLRLIYYSQIVNDFQKGDIAEGYSVSREKKESFPLTVTSAQKNPTAFYLCASSIAGREGYTFGSGTRLTVV.

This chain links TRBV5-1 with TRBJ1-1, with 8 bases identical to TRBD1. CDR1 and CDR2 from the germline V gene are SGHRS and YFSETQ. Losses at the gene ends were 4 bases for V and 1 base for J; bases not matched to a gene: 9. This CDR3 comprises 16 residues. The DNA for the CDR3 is TGCGCCAGCAGCACGGGGGACAGGCGACAGAACACTGAAGCTTTCTTT. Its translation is CASSTGDRRQNTEAFF.

The CDR3 DNA follows: TGTGCCAGCAGTTGGGAGGGATCGGCGAACACCGGGGAGCTGTTTTTT. This gives the protein CASSWEGSANTGELFF. V is TRBV6-5 and J is TRBJ2-2; 7 bases are shared with TRBD2. Looked up from germline, CDR1 is MNHEY and CDR2 is SVGAGI. The CDR3 contains 16 residues. V shed 4 bases and J 0 bases; nucleotides not matched to a gene: 5.

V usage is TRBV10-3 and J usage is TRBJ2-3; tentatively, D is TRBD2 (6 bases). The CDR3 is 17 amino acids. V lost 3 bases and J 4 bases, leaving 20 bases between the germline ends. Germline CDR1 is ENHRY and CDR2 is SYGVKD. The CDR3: CAISDRRGLTGADTQYF. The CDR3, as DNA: TGTGCCATCAGTGACAGGCGGGGTTTGACGGGCGCAGATACGCAGTATTTT.

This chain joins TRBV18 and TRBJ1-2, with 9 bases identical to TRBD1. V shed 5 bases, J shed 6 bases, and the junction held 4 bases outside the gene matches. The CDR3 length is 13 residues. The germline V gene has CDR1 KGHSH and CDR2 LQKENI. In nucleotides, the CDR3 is TGTGCCAGCTCAAGGGACAGGGATGATGGCTACACCTTC. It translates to CASSRDRDDGYTF. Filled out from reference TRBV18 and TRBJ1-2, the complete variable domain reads NAGVMQNPRHLVRRRGQEARLRCSPMKGHSHVYWYRQLPEEGLKFMVYLQKENIIDESGMPKERFSAEFPKEGPSILRIQQVVRGDSAAYFCASSRDRDDGYTFGSGTRLTVV.

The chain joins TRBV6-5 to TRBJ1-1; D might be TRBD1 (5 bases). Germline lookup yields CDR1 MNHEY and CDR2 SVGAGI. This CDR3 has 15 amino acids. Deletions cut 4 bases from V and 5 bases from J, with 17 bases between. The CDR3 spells CASSWEMRAGTEAFF. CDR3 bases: TGTGCCAGCAGTTGGGAAATGAGGGCAGGGACTGAAGCTTTCTTT.

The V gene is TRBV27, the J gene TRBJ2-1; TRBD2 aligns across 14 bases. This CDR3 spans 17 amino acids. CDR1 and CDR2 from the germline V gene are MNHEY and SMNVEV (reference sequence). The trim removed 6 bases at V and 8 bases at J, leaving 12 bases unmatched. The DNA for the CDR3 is TGTGCCAGCAGGACTAGCGGGGGGGGTAAGGACCATCATGAGCAGTTCTTC. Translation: CASRTSGGGKDHHEQFF.

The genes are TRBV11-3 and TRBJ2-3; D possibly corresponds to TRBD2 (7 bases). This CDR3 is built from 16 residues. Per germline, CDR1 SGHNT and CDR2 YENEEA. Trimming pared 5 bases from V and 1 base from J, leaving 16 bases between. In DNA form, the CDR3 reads TGTGCCAGCAGCCTGGGAGGGGGGGCTGGCACAGATACGCAGTATTTT. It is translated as CASSLGGGAGTDTQYF. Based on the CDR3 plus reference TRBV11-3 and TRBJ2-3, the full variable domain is EAGVVQSPRYKIIEKKQPVAFWCNPISGHNTLYWYLQNLGQGPELLIRYENEEAVDDSQLPKDRFSAERLKGVDSTLKIQPAELGDSAVYLCASSLGGGAGTDTQYFGPGTRLTVL.

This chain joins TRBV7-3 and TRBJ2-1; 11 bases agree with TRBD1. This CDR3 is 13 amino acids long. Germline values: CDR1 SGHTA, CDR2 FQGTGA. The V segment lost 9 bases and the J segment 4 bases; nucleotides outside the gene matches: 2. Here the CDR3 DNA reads TGTGCCAGTGGACAGGGGGCATACAATGAGCAGTTCTTC. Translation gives CASGQGAYNEQFF.

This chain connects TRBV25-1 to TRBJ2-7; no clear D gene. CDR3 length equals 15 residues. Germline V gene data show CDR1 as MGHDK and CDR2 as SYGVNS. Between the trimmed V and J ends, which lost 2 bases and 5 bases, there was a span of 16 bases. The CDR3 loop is CASSEVPSKRDEQYF. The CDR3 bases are TGTGCCAGCAGTGAAGTACCTTCTAAACGGGACGAGCAGTACTTC.

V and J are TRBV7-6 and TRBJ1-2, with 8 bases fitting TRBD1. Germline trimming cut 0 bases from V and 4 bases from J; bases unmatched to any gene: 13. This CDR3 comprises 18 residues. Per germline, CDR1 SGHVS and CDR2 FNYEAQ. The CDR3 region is CASSLAAQRTGWGYGYTF. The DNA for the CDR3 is TGTGCCAGCAGCTTAGCGGCCCAAAGGACAGGGTGGGGCTATGGCTACACCTTC. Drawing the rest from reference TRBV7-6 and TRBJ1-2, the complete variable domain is GAGVSQSPRYKVTKRGQDVALRCDPISGHVSLYWYRQALGQGPEFLTYFNYEAQQDKSGLPNDRFSAERPEGSISTLTIQRTEQRDSAMYRCASSLAAQRTGWGYGYTFGSGTRLTVV.

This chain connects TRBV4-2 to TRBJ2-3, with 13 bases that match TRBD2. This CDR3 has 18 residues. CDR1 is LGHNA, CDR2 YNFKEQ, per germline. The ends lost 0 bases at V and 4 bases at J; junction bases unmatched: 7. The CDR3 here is CASSQEGRLAGGPDTQYF. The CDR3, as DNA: TGTGCCAGCAGCCAAGAGGGCCGACTAGCGGGGGGTCCAGATACGCAGTATTTT.